Included here is one T cell receptor beta chain sequence, with context. The protocol was immunoSEQ multiplex PCR, while the TCRdb copy is restricted to in-frame clones and leaves out a portion. The data show 100,000 to 130,000 clones, around 95% seen once. The data stem from a study of cytomegalovirus exposure and HLA in healthy donors. Germline-derived CDR1 and CDR2 are LNHDA and SQIVND (reference sequence). V dropped 2 bases and J dropped 2 bases, with 13 bases sitting between them. The CDR3 length is 15 residues. The sequenced material came from PBMCs. The chain carries TRBV19 and TRBJ2-7; a weak D match, TRBD1 (5 bases). The receptor's source is a woman between 18 and 29 years old in good health and CMV-seronegative. The CDR3 sequence: CASSILAGPTYEQYF. The CDR3 DNA is TGTGCCAGTAGTATATTAGCAGGGCCAACCTACGAGCAGTACTTC.